The subject of this entry is one TCR beta chain. Original data processing: The assay estimated nucleated cells by amplifying reference gene primers. The repertoire was sequenced with immunoSEQ multiplex PCR; TCRdb's copy has only in-frame clones and lacks some. Clone size and the V and J calls come from that table; the DNA yielded D and trimming. The table lists about 240,000 clones, 75% to 90% of them singletons. The source of the sample is a study of blood T cell repertoires in COVID-19. At the level of the study: T cells, B-cell-depleted T cells, or PBMCs supplied cDNA or gDNA.

The age range of participants was 18 to 89 years, with residence in fewer than 25 US areas. Clinical history as reported by participants underpinned cohort assignment. The germline V gene encodes CDR1 SEHNR and CDR2 FQNEAQ (reference sequence). The CDR3 has 13 residues. Trimming cost V 7 bases and J 6 bases, with 14 bases left between them. V usage is TRBV7-9 and J usage is TRBJ2-3; no definite D call. The specimen was PBMCs or T cells enriched from blood (not recorded which). The receptor's source is a middle-aged woman with acute COVID-19. The CDR3 DNA reads as TGTGCCAGCATATATACAGATGGGGATACGCAGTATTTT. Amino acids: CASIYTDGDTQYF.